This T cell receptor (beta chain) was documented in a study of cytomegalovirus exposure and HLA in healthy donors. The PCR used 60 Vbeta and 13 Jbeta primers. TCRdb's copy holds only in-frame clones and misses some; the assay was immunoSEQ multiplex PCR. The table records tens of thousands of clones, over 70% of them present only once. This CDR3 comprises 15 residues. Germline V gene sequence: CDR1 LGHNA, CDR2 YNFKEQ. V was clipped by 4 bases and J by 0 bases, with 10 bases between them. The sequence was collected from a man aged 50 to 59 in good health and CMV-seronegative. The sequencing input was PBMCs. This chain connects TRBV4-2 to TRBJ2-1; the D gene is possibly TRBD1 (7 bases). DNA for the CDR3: TGTGCCAGCAGCCCAGGGGGAGGCTCCTACAATGAGCAGTTCTTC. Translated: CASSPGGGSYNEQFF.